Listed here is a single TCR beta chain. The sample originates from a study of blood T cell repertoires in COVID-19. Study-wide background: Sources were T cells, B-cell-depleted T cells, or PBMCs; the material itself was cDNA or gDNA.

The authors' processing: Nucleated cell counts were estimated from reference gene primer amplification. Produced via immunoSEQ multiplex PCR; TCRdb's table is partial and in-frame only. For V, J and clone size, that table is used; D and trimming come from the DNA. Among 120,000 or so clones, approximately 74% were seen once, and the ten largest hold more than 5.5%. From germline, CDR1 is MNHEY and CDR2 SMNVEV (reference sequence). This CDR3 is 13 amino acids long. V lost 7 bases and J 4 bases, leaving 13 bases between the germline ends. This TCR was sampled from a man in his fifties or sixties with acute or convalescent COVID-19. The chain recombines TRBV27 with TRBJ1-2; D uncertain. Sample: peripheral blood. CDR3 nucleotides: TGTGCCAGCAAGGTCGCGGGTACCTATGGCTACACCTTC. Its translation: CASKVAGTYGYTF.